A single sample gave rise to the 4 T cell receptor beta chains below, sequenced in a study of T cells after yellow fever vaccination (dated by TCRdb to between 2018 and 2021). This specimen's treatment or condition label, per the study, means: live attenuated yellow fever vaccine strain. Libraries were prepared through 5' RACE. The data were produced on an Illumina HiSeq 2500. TCRdb's own reprocessing of the public reads used fastp at Q25 and MiXCR and kept productive beta chains. Rows with a matching CDR3 protein are joined into one entry that keeps the most common DNA and genes. The sample table contains a few hundred thousand distinct CDR3 sequences; only one count was recorded for approximately 6.7% of them. The leading ten clones occupy roughly 1% of the sample. The sample here was CD4+ T cells sorted from PBMCs, taken on the day of the yellow fever booster vaccination. All receptors derive from a man aged 25-45 years who received the YFV17D yellow fever vaccine.

This clonotype was seen a handful of times. The rearrangement joins TRBV19 to TRBJ2-5; 8 bases align to TRBD2. This CDR3 is 14 amino acids long. With 6 bases clipped from V and 6 bases from J, the junction kept 9 bases outside the gene matches. In germline, CDR1 is LNHDA, CDR2 SQIVND (reference sequence). CDR3 sequence reads: CASRSSGSFQTQYF. CDR3 nucleotides: TGTGCCAGTAGATCGAGCGGGAGTTTCCAGACCCAGTACTTC.

This clonotype appeared many times. The chain carries TRBV10-3 and TRBJ2-7, with 7 bases identical to TRBD1. The CDR3 contains 15 residues. V was pared by 0 bases and J by 0 bases, with 2 bases of the junction left unmatched. Per the germline V gene, CDR1 is ENHRY and CDR2 is SYGVKD. CDR3 sequence: CAISESGTASYEQYF. The CDR3 nucleotides are TGTGCCATCAGTGAGTCGGGGACAGCCTCCTACGAGCAGTACTTC.

The DNA of the CDR3 is TGTGCCAGCAGCAGGCTGGCAGGGGGCGAGAATGAGCAGTTCTTC. Its protein product is CASSRLAGGENEQFF. V and J are TRBV9 and TRBJ2-1; 8 bases agree with TRBD1. V trimming: 4 bases; J trimming: 7 bases; junction bases outside the gene matches: 10. There are 15 residues in the CDR3. Germline CDR1 and CDR2: SGDLS and YYNGEE.

This chain links TRBV29-1 with TRBJ1-2; D is possibly TRBD1 (5 bases). V dropped 6 bases and J dropped 4 bases, with 18 bases sitting between them. This CDR3 is 14 amino acids long. From germline, CDR1 is SQVTM and CDR2 ANQGSEA. For the CDR3, the DNA is TGCAGCGTGGCCGGGACCGAGTCCCTCTATGGCTACACCTTC. Translated: CSVAGTESLYGYTF. The full variable domain, its missing parts supplied by reference TRBV29-1 and TRBJ1-2, is SAVISQKPSRDICQRGTSLTIQCQVDSQVTMMFWYRQQPGQSLTLIATANQGSEATYESGFVIDKFPISRPNLTFSTLTVSNMSPEDSSIYLCSVAGTESLYGYTFGSGTRLTVV.